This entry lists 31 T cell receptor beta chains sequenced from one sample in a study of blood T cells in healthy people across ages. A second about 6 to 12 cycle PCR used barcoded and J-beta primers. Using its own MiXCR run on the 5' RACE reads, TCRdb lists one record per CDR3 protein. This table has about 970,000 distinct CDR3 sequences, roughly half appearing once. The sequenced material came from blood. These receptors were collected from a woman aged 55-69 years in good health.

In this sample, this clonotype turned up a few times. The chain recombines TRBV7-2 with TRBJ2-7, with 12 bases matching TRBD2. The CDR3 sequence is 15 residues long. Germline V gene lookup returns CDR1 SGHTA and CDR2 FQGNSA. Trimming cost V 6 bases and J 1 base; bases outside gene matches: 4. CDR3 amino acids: CASSATSGRSYEQYF. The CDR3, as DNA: TGTGCCAGCAGTGCGACTAGCGGGAGATCCTACGAGCAGTACTTC.

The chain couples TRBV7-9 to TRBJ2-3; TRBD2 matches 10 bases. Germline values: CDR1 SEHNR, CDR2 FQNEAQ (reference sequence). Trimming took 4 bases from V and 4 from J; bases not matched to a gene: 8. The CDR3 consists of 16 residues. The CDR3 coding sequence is TGTGCCAGCAGCTCTACTAGCGGGATAATCCCAGATACGCAGTATTTT. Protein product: CASSSTSGIIPDTQYF.

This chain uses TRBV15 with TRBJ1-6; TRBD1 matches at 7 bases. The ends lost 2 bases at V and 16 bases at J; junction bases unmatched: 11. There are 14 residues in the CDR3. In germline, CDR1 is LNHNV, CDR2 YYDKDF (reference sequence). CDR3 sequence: CATSRYGRDRQLHF. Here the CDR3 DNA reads TGTGCCACCAGCAGATATGGCCGGGACAGACAACTCCACTTT.

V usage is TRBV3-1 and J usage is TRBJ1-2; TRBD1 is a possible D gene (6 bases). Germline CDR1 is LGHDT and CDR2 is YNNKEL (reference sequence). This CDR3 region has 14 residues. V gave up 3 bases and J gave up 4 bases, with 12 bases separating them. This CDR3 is CASSQGGGAYGYTF. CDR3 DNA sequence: TGTGCCAGCAGCCAGGGGGGCGGGGCCTATGGCTACACCTTC.

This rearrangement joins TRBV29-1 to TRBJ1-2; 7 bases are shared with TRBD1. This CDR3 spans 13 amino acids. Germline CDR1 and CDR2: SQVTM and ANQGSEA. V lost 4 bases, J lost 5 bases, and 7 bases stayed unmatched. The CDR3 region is CSVVGQAQYGYTF. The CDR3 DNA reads TGCAGCGTTGTAGGACAGGCCCAATATGGCTACACCTTC.

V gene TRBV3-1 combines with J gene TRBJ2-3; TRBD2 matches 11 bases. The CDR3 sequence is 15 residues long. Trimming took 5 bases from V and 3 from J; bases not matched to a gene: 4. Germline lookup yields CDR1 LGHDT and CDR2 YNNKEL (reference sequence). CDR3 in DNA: TGTGCCAGCAGCACTAGCGGGAGAGTAACAGATACGCAGTATTTT. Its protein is CASSTSGRVTDTQYF.

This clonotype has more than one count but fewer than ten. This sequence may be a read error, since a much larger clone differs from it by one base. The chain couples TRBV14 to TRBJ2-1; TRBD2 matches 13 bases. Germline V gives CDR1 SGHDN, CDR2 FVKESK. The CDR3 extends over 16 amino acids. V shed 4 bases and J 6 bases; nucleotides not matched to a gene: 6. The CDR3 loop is CASSRRGLAGSNEQFF. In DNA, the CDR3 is TGTGCCAGCAGCCGACGGGGACTAGCGGGAAGCAATGAGCAGTTCTTC.

CDR3 nucleotides: TGTGCCACCAGCAGAGCTCGCGGGCACCAAGAGACCCAGTACTTC. Translated: CATSRARGHQETQYF. The chain combines TRBV15 with TRBJ2-5; D might be TRBD2 (5 bases). The CDR3 contains 15 residues. Looked up from germline, CDR1 is LNHNV and CDR2 is YYDKDF (reference sequence). V lost 1 base and J lost 0, with 9 bases in between.

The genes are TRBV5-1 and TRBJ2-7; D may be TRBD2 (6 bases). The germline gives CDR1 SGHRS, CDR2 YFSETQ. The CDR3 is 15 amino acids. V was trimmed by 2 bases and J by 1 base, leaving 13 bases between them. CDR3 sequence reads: CASSFSGGVSYEQYF. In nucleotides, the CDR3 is TGCGCCAGCAGCTTTAGCGGAGGGGTTTCCTACGAGCAGTACTTC.

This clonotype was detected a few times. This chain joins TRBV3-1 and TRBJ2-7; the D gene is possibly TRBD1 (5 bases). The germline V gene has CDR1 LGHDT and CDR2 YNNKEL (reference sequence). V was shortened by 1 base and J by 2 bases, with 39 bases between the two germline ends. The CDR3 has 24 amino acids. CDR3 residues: CASSQGIAKALGSQRTPFTYEQYF. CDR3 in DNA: TGTGCCAGCAGCCAAGGAATAGCCAAGGCGTTAGGGTCCCAGAGGACACCCTTTACCTACGAGCAGTACTTC.

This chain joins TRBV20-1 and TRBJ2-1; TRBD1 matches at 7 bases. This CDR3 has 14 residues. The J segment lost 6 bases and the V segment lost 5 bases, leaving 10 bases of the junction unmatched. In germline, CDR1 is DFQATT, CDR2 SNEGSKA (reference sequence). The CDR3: CSAGWTGYRNEQFF. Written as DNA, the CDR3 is TGCAGTGCTGGATGGACAGGTTATCGCAATGAGCAGTTCTTC.

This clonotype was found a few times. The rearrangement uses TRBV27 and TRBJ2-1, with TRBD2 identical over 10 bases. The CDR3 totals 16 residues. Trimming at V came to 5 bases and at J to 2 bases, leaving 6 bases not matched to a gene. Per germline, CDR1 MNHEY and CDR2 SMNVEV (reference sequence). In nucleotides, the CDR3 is TGTGCCAGCAGTCCTTTAGCGGGAGGCCCCTACAATGAGCAGTTCTTC. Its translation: CASSPLAGGPYNEQFF.

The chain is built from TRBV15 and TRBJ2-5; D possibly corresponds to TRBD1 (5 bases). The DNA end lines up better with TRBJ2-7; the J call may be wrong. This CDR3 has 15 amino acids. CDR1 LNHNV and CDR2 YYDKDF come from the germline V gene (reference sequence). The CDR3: CATSRVRTGTYEQYF. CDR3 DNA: TGTGCCACCAGCAGAGTAAGAACAGGAACCTACGAGCAGTACTTC.

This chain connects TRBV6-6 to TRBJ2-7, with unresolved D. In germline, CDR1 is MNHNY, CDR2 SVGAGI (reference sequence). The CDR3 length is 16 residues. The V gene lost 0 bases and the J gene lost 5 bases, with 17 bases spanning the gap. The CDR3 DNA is TGTGCCAGCAGTTACTCCTTATCAACAGAGAGCAACGAGCAGTACTTC. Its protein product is CASSYSLSTESNEQYF.

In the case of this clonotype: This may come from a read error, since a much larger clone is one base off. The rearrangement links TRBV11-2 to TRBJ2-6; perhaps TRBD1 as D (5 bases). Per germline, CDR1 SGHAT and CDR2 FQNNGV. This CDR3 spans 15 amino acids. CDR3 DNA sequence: TGTGCCAGCAGCTTAGCTGGCTCTGGGGCCAACGTCCCGACTTTC. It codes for CASSLAGSGANVPTF.

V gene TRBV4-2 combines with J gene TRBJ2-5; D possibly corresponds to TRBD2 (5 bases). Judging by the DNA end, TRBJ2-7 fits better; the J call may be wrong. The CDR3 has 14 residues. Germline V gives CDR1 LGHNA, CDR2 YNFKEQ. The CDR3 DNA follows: TGTGCCAGCAGCCAGACTACGACCTCTTTCGAGCAGTACTTC. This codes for CASSQTTTSFEQYF.

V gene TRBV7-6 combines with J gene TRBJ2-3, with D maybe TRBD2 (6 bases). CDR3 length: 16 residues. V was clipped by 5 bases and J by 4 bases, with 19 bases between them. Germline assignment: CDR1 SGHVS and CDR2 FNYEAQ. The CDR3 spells CASSGGISWSPDTQYF. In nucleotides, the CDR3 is TGTGCCAGCAGCGGAGGGATCTCTTGGTCCCCAGATACGCAGTATTTT.

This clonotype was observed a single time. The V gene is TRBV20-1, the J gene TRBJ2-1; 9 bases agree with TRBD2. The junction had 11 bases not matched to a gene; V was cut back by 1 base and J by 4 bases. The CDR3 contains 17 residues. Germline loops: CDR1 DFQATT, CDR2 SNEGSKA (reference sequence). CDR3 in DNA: TGCAGTGCTAGAGGTCCCGGGGGACTAGCAGCTTACAATGAGCAGTTCTTC. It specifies CSARGPGGLAAYNEQFF.

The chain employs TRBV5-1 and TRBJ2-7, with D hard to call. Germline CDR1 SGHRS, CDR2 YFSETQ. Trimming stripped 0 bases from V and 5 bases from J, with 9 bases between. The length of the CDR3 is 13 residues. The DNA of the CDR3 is TGCGCCAGCAGCTTGGTGGTAGACCACGAGCAGTACTTC. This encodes CASSLVVDHEQYF.

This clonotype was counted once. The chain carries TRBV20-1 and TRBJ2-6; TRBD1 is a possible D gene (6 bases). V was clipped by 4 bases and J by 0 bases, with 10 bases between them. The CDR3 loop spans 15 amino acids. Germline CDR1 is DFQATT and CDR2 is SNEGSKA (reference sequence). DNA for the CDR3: TGCAGTGCTACCACAGGGTACTCTGGGGCCAACGTCCTGACTTTC. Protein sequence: CSATTGYSGANVLTF.

CDR3 coding DNA: TGTGCCAGCTCTATCGAGGGGGTATGGGGAGCTTTCTTT. Translated: CASSIEGVWGAFF. The chain has TRBV28 and TRBJ1-1, with D maybe TRBD1 (6 bases). Germline lookup yields CDR1 MDHEN and CDR2 SYDVKM. This CDR3 region has 13 residues. Trimming took 8 bases from V and 10 from J, leaving 20 bases between them.

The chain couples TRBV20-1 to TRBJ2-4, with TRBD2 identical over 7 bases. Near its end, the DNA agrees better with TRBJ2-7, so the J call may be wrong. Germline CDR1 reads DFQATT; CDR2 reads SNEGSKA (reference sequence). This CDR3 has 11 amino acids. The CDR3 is CSARSSGEQYF. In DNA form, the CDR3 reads TGCAGTGCCAGATCTAGCGGCGAGCAGTACTTC.

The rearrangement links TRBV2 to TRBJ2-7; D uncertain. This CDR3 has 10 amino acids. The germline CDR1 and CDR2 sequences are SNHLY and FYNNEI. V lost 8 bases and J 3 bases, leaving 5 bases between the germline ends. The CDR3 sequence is CASRVYEQYF. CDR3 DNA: TGTGCCAGCCGAGTCTACGAGCAGTACTTC. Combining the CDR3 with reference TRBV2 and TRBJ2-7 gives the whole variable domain EPEVTQTPSHQVTQMGQEVILRCVPISNHLYFYWYRQILGQKVEFLVSFYNNEISEKSEIFDDQFSVERPDGSNFTLKIRSTKLEDSAMYFCASRVYEQYFGPGTRLTVT.

CDR3 nucleotides: TGCGCCAGCAGCTTGGCCGGGGTAGGGCCCTACGAGCAGTACTTC. It encodes CASSLAGVGPYEQYF. J is TRBJ2-7 and V is TRBV5-1, with a tentative D call TRBD2 (5 bases). The CDR3 runs 15 residues. Trimming took off 0 bases at V and 2 bases at J, with 12 bases between the two ends. Germline CDR1 is SGHRS and CDR2 is YFSETQ.

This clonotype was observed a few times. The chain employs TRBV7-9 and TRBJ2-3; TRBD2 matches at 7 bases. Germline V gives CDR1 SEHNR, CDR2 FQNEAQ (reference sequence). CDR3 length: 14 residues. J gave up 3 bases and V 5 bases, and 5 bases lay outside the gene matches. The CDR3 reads CASSTPAGTDTQYF. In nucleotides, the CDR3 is TGTGCCAGCAGCACACCAGCGGGAACAGATACGCAGTATTTT.

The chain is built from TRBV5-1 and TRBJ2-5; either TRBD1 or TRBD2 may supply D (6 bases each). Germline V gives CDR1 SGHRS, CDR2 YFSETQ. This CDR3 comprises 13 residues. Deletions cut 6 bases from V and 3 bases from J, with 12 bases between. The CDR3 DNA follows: TGCGCCAGCACCGGGGGCGGAGAAGAGACCCAGTACTTC. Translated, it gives CASTGGGEETQYF.

The CDR3 DNA is TGTGCCAGCAGCAGCTCGAATCGCAGTAAAGCGGCTCTCACAGATACGCAGTATTTT. Translated, it gives CASSSSNRSKAALTDTQYF. The chain carries TRBV3-1 and TRBJ2-3, with D possibly matching TRBD2 (5 bases). This CDR3 is built from 19 residues. Germline CDR1 reads LGHDT; CDR2 reads YNNKEL (reference sequence). The V end lost 5 bases, the J end lost 2 bases, and 26 bases lay between the germline ends.

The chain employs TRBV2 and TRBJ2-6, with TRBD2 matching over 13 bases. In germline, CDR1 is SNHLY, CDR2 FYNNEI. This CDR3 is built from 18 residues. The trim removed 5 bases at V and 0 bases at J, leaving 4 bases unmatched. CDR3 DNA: TGTGCCAGCAGTCGAGGGACTAGCGGGACCTCTGGGGCCAACGTCCTGACTTTC. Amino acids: CASSRGTSGTSGANVLTF.

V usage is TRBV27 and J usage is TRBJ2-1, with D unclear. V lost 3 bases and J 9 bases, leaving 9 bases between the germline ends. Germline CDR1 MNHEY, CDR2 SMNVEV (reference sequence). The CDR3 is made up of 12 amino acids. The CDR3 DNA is TGTGCCAGCAGTTTCTCCGGGCTTGAGCAGTTCTTC. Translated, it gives CASSFSGLEQFF.

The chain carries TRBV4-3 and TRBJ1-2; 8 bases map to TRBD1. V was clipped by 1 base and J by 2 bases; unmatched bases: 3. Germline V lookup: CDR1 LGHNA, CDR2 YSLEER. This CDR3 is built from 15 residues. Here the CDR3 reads CASSQVRQGNYGYTF. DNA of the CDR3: TGCGCCAGCAGCCAAGTGCGACAGGGGAACTATGGCTACACCTTC.

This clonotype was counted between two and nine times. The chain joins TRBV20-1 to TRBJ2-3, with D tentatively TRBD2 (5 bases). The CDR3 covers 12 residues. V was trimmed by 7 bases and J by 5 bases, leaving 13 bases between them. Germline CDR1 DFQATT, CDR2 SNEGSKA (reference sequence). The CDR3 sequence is CSVGVSRDTQYF. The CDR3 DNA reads TGCAGTGTGGGAGTATCCAGAGATACGCAGTATTTT.